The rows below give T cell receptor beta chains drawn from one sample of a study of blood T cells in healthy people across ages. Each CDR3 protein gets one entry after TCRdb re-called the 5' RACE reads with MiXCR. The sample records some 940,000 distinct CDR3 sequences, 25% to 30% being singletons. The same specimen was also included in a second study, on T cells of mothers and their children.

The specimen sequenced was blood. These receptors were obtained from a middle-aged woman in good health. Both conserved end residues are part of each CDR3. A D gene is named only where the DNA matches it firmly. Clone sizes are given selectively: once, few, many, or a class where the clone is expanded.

TGTGCCAGCAGCGGACAGGGGATGCTTTTCTATGGCTACACCTTC,CASSGQGMLFYGYTF,TRBJ1-2,TRBD1,-,TRBV25-1
TGCAGTGCTAGAGATTACAGGGGAGGCTACGAGCAGTACTTC,CSARDYRGGYEQYF,TRBJ2-7,-,-,TRBV20-1
TGCAGTGCTGCTGGCGGGGGGGCCAGGGCCCTCAATGAGCAGTTCTTC,CSAAGGGARALNEQFF,TRBJ2-1,TRBD2,many,TRBV20-1
TGTGCCAGCAGCCAAGAGTCCCAGGGGCAGGTTTTAGATACGCAGTATTTT,CASSQESQGQVLDTQYF,TRBJ2-3,-,-,TRBV4-2
TGCGCCAGCAGCCAACCCGGGACAGGATTCCGAGAGACCCAGTACTTC,CASSQPGTGFRETQYF,TRBJ2-5,TRBD1,few,TRBV4-1
TGTGCCAGCAGCCCCCAAGGACAGGCTGATGGGACTGAAGCTTTCTTT,CASSPQGQADGTEAFF,TRBJ1-1,TRBD1,-,TRBV7-2
TGTGCCAGCAGTCCGGGACAGGGGGCTGCCTGGTATGGCTACACCTTC,CASSPGQGAAWYGYTF,TRBJ1-2,TRBD1,few,TRBV28
TGTGCCAGCAGCCTTGGGGGGCTAAGTACGGCTTTCTTT,CASSLGGLSTAFF,TRBJ1-1,-,-,TRBV7-2
TGCAGTGCTAGGGGGGTGGCCCGTCTGGAAGATACGCAGTATTTT,CSARGVARLEDTQYF,TRBJ2-3,-,-,TRBV20-1
TGCGCCAGCAGCCTGCTTGTAAAGGCTAACGTCCTGACTTTC,CASSLLVKANVLTF,TRBJ2-6,-,-,TRBV4-1
TGCGCCAGCTGCCTGGCGGGGGTAGGAGATACGCAGTATTTT,CASCLAGVGDTQYF,TRBJ2-3,TRBD2,once,TRBV5-1
TGTGCCAGCAGCTCAGAGATCGGGCGGACCCAGTACTTC,CASSSEIGRTQYF,TRBJ2-5,-,many,TRBV11-2
TGCAGTGCTAGAAGGGCGAGGAACAATGAGCAGGTCTTC,CSARRARNNEQVF,TRBJ2-1,-,-,TRBV20-1
TGTGCCAGCAGTTACTCGGGACAGGGAAGAGCTGAAGCTTTCTTT,CASSYSGQGRAEAFF,TRBJ1-1,TRBD1,-,TRBV6-2/TRBV6-3
TGCAGTGCTATAGACAGGTTCCCCTACGAGCAGTACTTC,CSAIDRFPYEQYF,TRBJ2-7,-,-,TRBV20-1
TGTGCCAGCAAGATGACTGCTTACCAAGAGACCCAGTACTTC,CASKMTAYQETQYF,TRBJ2-5,-,many,TRBV28
TGCAGCGTTTATGCGCCGGGACAGGGGGCGCAGGGCTACACCTTC,CSVYAPGQGAQGYTF,TRBJ1-2,TRBD1,few,TRBV29-1
TGTGCCAGCAGTGTCGTGGGGGCAGGGAGACAAGAGACCCAGTACTTC,CASSVVGAGRQETQYF,TRBJ2-5,-,few,TRBV27
TGCGCCAGCAGCAGGGGGGGACAGGGATACAATGAGCAGTACTTC,CASSRGGQGYNEQYF,TRBJ2-5,TRBD1,-,TRBV5-1
TGTGCCAGCAGTGGGGAGCGCGGGGAGACCCAGTACTTC,CASSGERGETQYF,TRBJ2-5,-,few,TRBV2
TGCGCCAGCAGCCAAGATCTTGGTCAGGGGCTAGGAGGCTACACCTTC,CASSQDLGQGLGGYTF,TRBJ1-2,-,many,TRBV4-3
TGCGCCAGCAGTCTCATCCACGAGCAGTACTTC,CASSLIHEQYF,TRBJ2-7,-,many,TRBV5-1
TGTGCCAGCAGCCCCGCGGTAGTTTCCGATACGCAGTATTTT,CASSPAVVSDTQYF,TRBJ2-3,-,few,TRBV11-2
TGTGCTATCCTTTCGTGGGACACTGAAGCTTTCTTT,CAILSWDTEAFF,TRBJ1-1,-,-,TRBV12-5
TGTGCCAGCCGCCCAGAGTGGGAGACCCAGTACTTC,CASRPEWETQYF,TRBJ2-5,-,-,TRBV7-9
TGCGCCAGCAGCCTAGCCAGGGAAGAGACCCAGTACTTC,CASSLAREETQYF,TRBJ2-5,-,few,TRBV4-1
TGTGCCAGCAGCTTGGAGGGACCGGTTCACGAGCAGTACTTC,CASSLEGPVHEQYF,TRBJ2-7,-,-,TRBV5-5
TGCAGTGCTAGAGATCCCCCTGGACAGGGGGCGTACGAGCAGTACTTC,CSARDPPGQGAYEQYF,TRBJ2-7,TRBD1,many,TRBV20-1
TGCGCCAGCAGTCCCGGGGATACCTACAATGAGCAGTTCTTC,CASSPGDTYNEQFF,TRBJ2-1,-,-,TRBV5-1
TGTGCCAGCAGTTTACCAGGGAGCGGCTACACCTTC,CASSLPGSGYTF,TRBJ1-2,-,many,TRBV12-3/TRBV12-4
TGTGCCAGCAGCCCAACCCCAGGTTTCTACGAGCAGTACTTC,CASSPTPGFYEQYF,TRBJ2-7,-,-,TRBV7-9
TGCAGTGCTGGCCAGAGACAGCGAGGGGGCTACACCTTC,CSAGQRQRGGYTF,TRBJ1-2,-,many,TRBV20-1